The 30 T cell receptor beta chains listed next were all sequenced from one sample in a study of OX40 agonist ivuxolimab in advanced cancers. Data came from immunoSEQ multiplex PCR; TCRdb stores just in-frame clones and leaves some out. The profile shows roughly 60,000 clones, about 90% of them singletons. The sequenced sample was CD4+ or CD8+ T cells sorted from blood, obtained in a trial of the OX40 agonist ivuxolimab. The receptors come from an adult with an advanced solid tumor such as melanoma, head and neck, liver or kidney cancer.

V and J are TRBV19 and TRBJ2-7; D is ambiguous. V gave up 0 bases and J gave up 4 bases, with 7 bases separating them. The CDR3 runs to 13 residues. In germline, CDR1 is LNHDA, CDR2 SQIVND (reference sequence). The CDR3 sequence: CASSIEGSYEQYF. DNA for the CDR3: TGTGCCAGTAGTATAGAGGGTTCATACGAGCAGTACTTC.

The V gene is TRBV11-2, the J gene TRBJ2-7, with 9 positions matching TRBD1. There are 15 residues in the CDR3. Germline V gene data show CDR1 as SGHAT and CDR2 as FQNNGV. Unmatched junction bases numbered 6, after V lost 6 bases and J lost 0 bases. CDR3: CASRHPGQGSYEQYF. The CDR3 bases are TGTGCCAGCAGGCATCCGGGACAGGGCTCCTACGAGCAGTACTTC. The full variable domain, with the rest looked up from reference TRBV11-2 and TRBJ2-7, is EAGVAQSPRYKIIEKRQSVAFWCNPISGHATLYWYQQILGQGPKLLIQFQNNGVVDDSQLPKDRFSAERLKGVDSTLKIQPAKLEDSAVYLCASRHPGQGSYEQYFGPGTRLTVT.

The genes are TRBV5-1 and TRBJ2-3; D is ambiguous. The V gene lost 4 bases and the J gene lost 3 bases, with 9 bases spanning the gap. Germline CDR1 is SGHRS and CDR2 is YFSETQ. The CDR3 covers 13 residues. The CDR3 here is CASSDGITDTQYF. Written as DNA, the CDR3 is TGCGCCAGCAGCGACGGAATAACAGATACGCAGTATTTT.

Notes on this clone: Germline and junction disagree at one end, which may indicate a read error. The V gene is TRBV4-1, the J gene TRBJ2-3; D gene uncertain. The V gene's germline CDR1 is MGHRA and CDR2 YSYEKL. The CDR3 totals 15 residues. The CDR3 sequence is CASSKEQYSTDTQYF. In nucleotides, the CDR3 is TGCGCCAGCAGCAAAGAACAGTATAGCACAGATACGCAGTATTTT.

With regard to this clone: One end of the junction is discordant with germline, which a read error may explain. The rearrangement joins TRBV7-7 to TRBJ2-3; TRBD2 agrees at 7 bases. From germline, CDR1 is SSHAT and CDR2 FNYEAQ (reference sequence). The CDR3 runs to 13 residues. CDR3 amino acids: CASSRLAADTQYF. CDR3 DNA sequence: TGTGCTAGCAGCAGGCTAGCGGCAGATACGCAGTATTTT.

V gene TRBV18 combines with J gene TRBJ2-5; D may match TRBD1 or TRBD2 (6 bases each). Trimming took 3 bases from V and 4 from J, leaving 9 bases between them. This CDR3 spans 13 amino acids. Germline loops: CDR1 KGHSH, CDR2 LQKENI. The CDR3 loop is CASSPRDIETQYF. The CDR3 DNA is TGTGCCAGCTCACCGCGGGACATAGAGACCCAGTACTTC.

The J gene is TRBJ2-3, the V gene TRBV7-2; D uncertain. There are 11 residues in the CDR3. Germline CDR1 and CDR2: SGHTA and FQGNSA. The V gene lost 1 base and the J gene lost 7 bases, with 3 bases spanning the gap. CDR3 bases: TGTGCCAGCAGCTTAGAGTATACGCAGTATTTT. Its translation: CASSLEYTQYF.

This chain connects TRBV29-1 to TRBJ1-1; D not resolved. The CDR3 is made up of 13 amino acids. The V gene's germline CDR1 is SQVTM and CDR2 ANQGSEA. V gave up 7 bases and J gave up 5 bases, with 17 bases separating them. The CDR3 loop is CSARDSRGTEAFF. The CDR3 bases are TGCAGCGCTCGAGACTCCAGAGGAACTGAAGCTTTCTTT.

The chain couples TRBV7-8 to TRBJ1-5; D possibly corresponds to TRBD1 (5 bases). CDR1 and CDR2 (germline): SGHVS, FQNEAQ. This CDR3 has 18 amino acids. Deletions cut 1 base from V and 5 bases from J, with 21 bases between. CDR3: CASSLVGRASRSDQPQHF. The CDR3 DNA is TGTGCCAGCAGCTTAGTGGGGCGGGCTTCGCGGAGCGATCAGCCCCAGCATTTT.

V and J are TRBV6-4 and TRBJ1-2, with D uncertain. The CDR3 length is 18 residues. Germline V CDR1 and CDR2: MRHNA, SNTAGT. V was trimmed by 7 bases and J by 0 bases, leaving 24 bases between them. The DNA for the CDR3 is TGTGCCAGCACCCCCCCCGGCAGCCGAGTCGTAGCTAACTATGGCTACACCTTC. As protein: CASTPPGSRVVANYGYTF.

CDR3: CAWSRGNQPQHF. CDR3 coding DNA: TGTGCCTGGAGCAGGGGCAATCAGCCCCAGCATTTT. The chain employs TRBV30 and TRBJ1-5, with TRBD1 as a possible D gene (5 bases). CDR1 and CDR2 (germline): GTSNPN, SVGIG (reference sequence). V lost 3 bases and J lost 2, with 5 bases in between. CDR3 length: 12 residues. Using reference TRBV30 and TRBJ1-5 for the parts outside the CDR3, the full variable domain is SQTIHQWPATLVQPVGSPLSLECTVEGTSNPNLYWYRQAAGRGLQLLFYSVGIGQISSEVPQNLSASRPQDRQFILSSKKLLLSDSGFYLCAWSRGNQPQHFGDGTRLSIL.

The genes are TRBV27 and TRBJ1-3; D not certain. Trimming left V 8 bases short and J 4 bases short, with 24 bases between. The CDR3 contains 17 residues. Germline CDR1 reads MNHEY; CDR2 reads SMNVEV (reference sequence). DNA of the CDR3: TGTGCCAGCTCCAAGTCCGGTCCTCGAACCCGCGGAAACACCATATATTTT. This sequence encodes CASSKSGPRTRGNTIYF.

V usage is TRBV11-3 and J usage is TRBJ2-6; D gene ambiguous. The germline gives CDR1 SGHNT, CDR2 YENEEA. This CDR3 has 14 amino acids. Trimming took 5 bases from V and 4 from J, leaving 9 bases between them. CDR3 amino acids: CASSSLAGANVLTF. DNA for the CDR3: TGTGCCAGCAGCAGTCTTGCCGGGGCCAACGTCCTGACTTTC. The complete variable domain, with remaining parts taken from reference TRBV11-3 and TRBJ2-6, reads EAGVVQSPRYKIIEKKQPVAFWCNPISGHNTLYWYLQNLGQGPELLIRYENEEAVDDSQLPKDRFSAERLKGVDSTLKIQPAELGDSAVYLCASSSLAGANVLTFGAGSRLTVL.

This rearrangement joins TRBV10-3 to TRBJ2-1; D is possibly TRBD1 or TRBD2 (5 bases each). The CDR3 totals 16 residues. Germline lookup yields CDR1 ENHRY and CDR2 SYGVKD. V gave up 3 bases and J gave up 9 bases, with 21 bases separating them. CDR3 region: CAISDSRGRPSAEQFF. The CDR3 bases are TGTGCCATCAGTGATTCCCGGGGCCGACCTTCGGCTGAGCAGTTCTTC.

The genes are TRBV28 and TRBJ2-7, with TRBD2 identical over 8 bases. The germline gives CDR1 MDHEN, CDR2 SYDVKM. After removal of 1 base from V and 4 bases from J, the junction contained 6 bases not matched to a gene. This CDR3 region has 15 residues. The CDR3 sequence: CASSLSGTSRYEQYF. The CDR3 DNA sequence: TGTGCCAGCAGTTTATCCGGGACTAGTCGGTACGAGCAGTACTTC.

Here the CDR3 reads CASSSTVDASYEQYF. Here the CDR3 DNA reads TGTGCCAGCAGCAGTACGGTCGACGCCTCCTACGAGCAGTACTTC. The V call is TRBV11-2, the J call TRBJ2-7; no definite D call. The CDR3 consists of 15 residues. With 5 bases removed from V and 0 bases from J, the gap between germline ends came to 14 bases. Germline V gene data show CDR1 as SGHAT and CDR2 as FQNNGV.

The chain recombines TRBV5-1 with TRBJ2-2; TRBD2 agrees at 7 bases. Unmatched junction bases numbered 3, after V lost 0 bases and J lost 1 base. CDR3 size: 16 residues. Per germline, CDR1 SGHRS and CDR2 YFSETQ. CDR3 bases: TGCGCCAGCAGCTTGGCGCTAGCGGTGAACACCGGGGAGCTGTTTTTT. Translated, it gives CASSLALAVNTGELFF.

The CDR3 loop is CASKRDRTIYGYTF. The CDR3 DNA reads TGTGCCAGTAAAAGGGACAGGACAATCTATGGCTACACCTTC. V is TRBV19 and J is TRBJ1-2, with TRBD1 matching 8 bases. CDR3 length: 14 amino acids. The trim removed 7 bases at V and 4 bases at J, leaving 8 bases unmatched. CDR1 LNHDA and CDR2 SQIVND come from the germline V gene (reference sequence).

DNA for the CDR3: TGCGCCAGCAGCCAAGCCTCTGGAGGGGGAGATGGCTACACCTTC. This sequence encodes CASSQASGGGDGYTF. The chain is built from TRBV4-1 and TRBJ1-2, with D maybe TRBD1 (6 bases). Germline V gene data show CDR1 as MGHRA and CDR2 as YSYEKL. The V end was cut by 1 base, the J end by 6 bases, with 15 bases between. This CDR3 contains 15 residues.

This clone was counted once. This chain connects TRBV7-8 to TRBJ2-3; 14 nucleotides align to TRBD2. Germline lookup yields CDR1 SGHVS and CDR2 FQNEAQ. The CDR3 covers 17 residues. Losses at the gene ends were 0 bases for V and 4 bases for J; bases not matched to a gene: 3. The CDR3 bases are TGTGCCAGCAGCTTAGCCGGGACTAGCGGGAGCCCAGATACGCAGTATTTT. Encoded protein: CASSLAGTSGSPDTQYF. Based on the CDR3 plus reference TRBV7-8 and TRBJ2-3, the full variable domain is GAGVSQSPRYKVAKRGQDVALRCDPISGHVSLFWYQQALGQGPEFLTYFQNEAQLDKSGLPSDRFFAERPEGSVSTLKIQRTQQEDSAVYLCASSLAGTSGSPDTQYFGPGTRLTVL.

The CDR3 region is CATSRVATAFSYTF. CDR3 coding DNA: TGTGCCACCAGCAGAGTTGCGACAGCTTTTAGCTACACCTTC. The gene calls are TRBV15 and TRBJ1-2, with D perhaps TRBD1 (5 bases). This CDR3 is built from 14 residues. Trimming took 1 base from V and 9 from J, leaving 15 bases between them. Germline CDR1 is LNHNV and CDR2 is YYDKDF (reference sequence).

This chain connects TRBV5-4 to TRBJ2-3; the D is unclear. The CDR3 contains 11 residues. The germline CDR1 and CDR2 sequences are SGHNT and YYREEE (reference sequence). Trimming took 4 bases from V and 6 from J, leaving 6 bases between them. The DNA for the CDR3 is TGTGCCAGCAGCCGGAGCGATACGCAGTATTTT. Translation gives CASSRSDTQYF.

Note on this clone: Within the sample, other DNA sequences also encode this same CDR3. The gene calls are TRBV5-4 and TRBJ2-7, with D perhaps TRBD1 or TRBD2 (7 bases each). Trimming took 4 bases from V and 2 from J, leaving 19 bases between them. Germline-derived CDR1 and CDR2 are SGHNT and YYREEE (reference sequence). The CDR3 runs to 16 residues. The CDR3 sequence: CASSGPGRGPPYEQYF. DNA of the CDR3: TGTGCCAGCAGCGGACCAGGGAGGGGGCCCCCCTACGAGCAGTACTTC.

Only one count was recorded for this clone. The chain couples TRBV5-1 to TRBJ2-7, with 13 bases that match TRBD2. V lost 5 bases, J lost 4 bases, and 6 bases stayed unmatched. Per germline, CDR1 SGHRS and CDR2 YFSETQ. CDR3 size: 15 residues. The CDR3 bases are TGCGCCAGCAGAACCGGACTAGCGGGAGTGTACGAGCAGTACTTC. The encoded protein is CASRTGLAGVYEQYF. Using reference TRBV5-1 and TRBJ2-7 for the parts outside the CDR3, the full variable domain is KAGVTQTPRYLIKTRGQQVTLSCSPISGHRSVSWYQQTPGQGLQFLFEYFSETQRNKGNFPGRFSGRQFSNSRSEMNVSTLELGDSALYLCASRTGLAGVYEQYFGPGTRLTVT.

The chain joins TRBV19 to TRBJ2-5, with D possibly being TRBD2 (6 bases). This CDR3 is 15 amino acids long. V lost 5 bases to trimming and J lost 2 bases, with 15 bases between them. Germline V gene data show CDR1 as LNHDA and CDR2 as SQIVND (reference sequence). The chain's CDR3 is CASSAVGAGQETQYF. The CDR3, as DNA: TGTGCCAGTAGTGCAGTCGGGGCGGGACAAGAGACCCAGTACTTC.

DNA for the CDR3: TGTGCCAGCAGCTTAAGCACAGATACGCAGTATTTT. This sequence encodes CASSLSTDTQYF. The chain has TRBV7-9 and TRBJ2-3; no reliable D call. Germline V gene lookup returns CDR1 SEHNR and CDR2 FQNEAQ (reference sequence). Trimming pared 2 bases from V and 0 bases from J, leaving 0 bases between. CDR3 length: 12 amino acids. Looking up the rest from reference TRBV7-9 and TRBJ2-3 gives the full variable domain: DTGVSQNPRHKITKRGQNVTFRCDPISEHNRLYWYRQTLGQGPEFLTYFQNEAQLEKSRLLSDRFSAERPKGSFSTLEIQRTEQGDSAMYLCASSLSTDTQYFGPGTRLTVL.

The J gene is TRBJ2-5, the V gene TRBV6-5; 9 bases are shared with TRBD1. Germline V gene data show CDR1 as MNHEY and CDR2 as SVGAGI. There are 14 residues in the CDR3. V was pared by 2 bases and J by 6 bases, with 4 bases of the junction left unmatched. The CDR3 bases are TGTGCCAGCAGTTACCCGGACAGGGGTAAGACCCAGTACTTC. Translated, it gives CASSYPDRGKTQYF.

The rearrangement joins TRBV18 to TRBJ1-3; 12 positions agree with TRBD1. Germline V gene sequence: CDR1 KGHSH, CDR2 LQKENI. J was trimmed by 8 bases and V by 4 bases; bases with no gene match: 15. The CDR3 consists of 18 residues. The CDR3, as DNA: TGTGCCAGCTCACTACAACAAGCCGGGACAGGGGGCAGTCACACCATATATTTT. This codes for CASSLQQAGTGGSHTIYF.

This chain uses TRBV2 with TRBJ1-2; D gene ambiguous. V lost 6 bases and J 2 bases, leaving 10 bases between the germline ends. Germline loops: CDR1 SNHLY, CDR2 FYNNEI. This CDR3 contains 13 residues. The CDR3, as DNA: TGTGCCAGCAGGCCGGAGCTAAACTATGGCTACACCTTC. It encodes CASRPELNYGYTF.

J is TRBJ2-1 and V is TRBV5-1, with TRBD2 matching 11 bases. Trimming cost V 5 bases and J 9 bases; bases outside gene matches: 4. The CDR3 is made up of 13 amino acids. Germline V lookup: CDR1 SGHRS, CDR2 YFSETQ. CDR3 sequence (DNA): TGCGCCAGCAGTCTGACTAGCGGGACTGAGCAGTTCTTC. It specifies CASSLTSGTEQFF.